Listed below are T cell receptor beta chains from one sample, sequenced in a study of T cell responses to AZD1222 COVID-19 vaccine. Clones were read by immunoSEQ multiplex PCR, and TCRdb kept only the in-frame ones, dropping some. The sample holds about 160,000 clones, 88% seen once. The material sequenced was peripheral blood, taken on day 0 of AZD1222 vaccination. The receptor source for this set is an adult in good health. Each CDR3 is given with its conserved first and last residue. D genes are given only for firm matches. Clone sizes are given selectively: once, few, many, or a class where the clone is expanded.

TRBV10-3	-	-	TRBJ2-1	TGTGCCATCAGTGATCGCTTGGGGGAGAACAATGAGCAGTTCTTC	CAISDRLGENNEQFF
TRBV15	TRBD1	-	TRBJ2-5	TGTGCCACCAGCAGATCCACGGCAGGGGGTGAGACCCAGTACTTC	CATSRSTAGGETQYF
TRBV19	TRBD1	-	TRBJ2-4	TGTGCCAGTAGTTTGACAGGGGGCGCGTTTGCCAAAAACATTCAGTACTTC	CASSLTGGAFAKNIQYF
TRBV28	-	few	TRBJ1-3	TGTGCCAGCAGTCTGACCTACATAAACACCATATATTTT	CASSLTYINTIYF
TRBV2	-	-	TRBJ2-3	TGTGCCAGCAGTGACAACACAGATACGCAGTATTTT	CASSDNTDTQYF
TRBV19	-	-	TRBJ1-1	TGTGCCAGTAGTTACAGGGATTACACTGAAGCTTTCTTT	CASSYRDYTEAFF
TRBV28	-	few	TRBJ2-5	TGTGCCAGCAGTTTATCGGTGGGAGGTGGGACCGAGACCCAGTACTTC	CASSLSVGGGTETQYF
TRBV5-4	-	-	TRBJ2-5	TGTGCCAGCAGCCCGACTAGTCCTTTAGAGACCCAGTACTTC	CASSPTSPLETQYF
TRBV28	-	-	TRBJ1-5	TGTGCCAGCAGTCCCCCCGCCCGGGGGCCCCAGCATTTT	CASSPPARGPQHF
TRBV15	TRBD1	-	TRBJ1-4	TGTGCCACCAGCGAAACAGGGGGCGCCTCTGAAAAACTGTTTTTT	CATSETGGASEKLFF
TRBV7-8	-	-	TRBJ1-1	TGTGCCAGCAGCTTAGCCATTTTCTCCCTCCCGAACACTGAAGCTTTCTTT	CASSLAIFSLPNTEAFF
TRBV19	-	-	TRBJ1-1	TGTGCCAGTATATCGAACACTGAAGCTTTCTTT	CASISNTEAFF
TRBV19	-	once	TRBJ1-5	TGTGCCAGCCTCGGGACCGATGTTAGCAATCAGCCCCAGCATTTT	CASLGTDVSNQPQHF
TRBV11-2	TRBD1	-	TRBJ2-7	TGTGCCAGCAGCTTACGGACAGGCTACGAGCAGTACTTC	CASSLRTGYEQYF
TRBV9	-	-	TRBJ1-1	TGTGCCAGCAGCGTAGGGTCATTGGGAGTGAACACTGAAGCTTTCTTT	CASSVGSLGVNTEAFF
TRBV9	-	-	TRBJ1-5	TGTGCCAGCAGCGTAAAAGGGACCGCGGATCAGCCCCAGCATTTT	CASSVKGTADQPQHF
TRBV24-1	TRBD2	-	TRBJ2-3	TGTGCCACCAGTGATTGGAAGCGGGGGGCCAGCACAGATACGCAGTATTTT	CATSDWKRGASTDTQYF
TRBV6-5	-	once	TRBJ2-7	TGTGCCAGCAGTTACTCGTTTTCCGGGTACGAGCAGTACTTC	CASSYSFSGYEQYF
TRBV30	TRBD1	-	TRBJ1-6	TGTGCCTGGAGACTGGGGACAGGGGGCGGACCCTATAATTCACCCCTCCACTTT	CAWRLGTGGGPYNSPLHF
TRBV3-1/TRBV3-2	-	-	TRBJ1-4	TGTGCCAGCAGCCAAGACGGGGCGAAAGCTAATGAAAAACTGTTTTTT	CASSQDGAKANEKLFF
TRBV29-1	-	-	TRBJ2-5	TGCAGCGTTGCGACGGGAATGGAGACCCAGTACTTC	CSVATGMETQYF
TRBV19	-	-	TRBJ1-4	TGTGCCAGTAGGACAGGAGCAACTAATGAAAAACTGTTTTTT	CASRTGATNEKLFF
TRBV28	TRBD1	-	TRBJ1-5	TGTGCCAGCAGAAACTACCCGGGACAGGGGGCGCGGAATCAGCCCCAGCATTTT	CASRNYPGQGARNQPQHF
TRBV6-7	-	-	TRBJ1-4	TGTGCCAGCAGTTATTGGACAGTTCCGAAAAGAGTGTTTTTT	CASSYWTVPKRVFF
TRBV9	TRBD1	-	TRBJ1-4	TGTGCCAGCAGCCAGGGACAGGGGAATGAAAAACTGTTTTTT	CASSQGQGNEKLFF
TRBV12-5	-	-	TRBJ1-2	TGTGCTAGTGGTGGGAATTCTCGAGGCTACACCTTC	CASGGNSRGYTF
TRBV4-1	-	-	TRBJ1-5	TGCGCCAGCAGCCAAGATCTCGCAGGGGTTTATGTCAATCAGCCCCAGCATTTT	CASSQDLAGVYVNQPQHF
TRBV27	TRBD1	-	TRBJ1-1	TGTGCCAGCAGTTTAGGAGGGGGCAGATTGAACACTGAAGCTTTCTTT	CASSLGGGRLNTEAFF
TRBV11-3	-	-	TRBJ1-1	TGTGCCAGCAGCCAAAAGGGGCGGGCGGGTTTGAACACTGAAGCTTTCTTT	CASSQKGRAGLNTEAFF
TRBV30	-	-	TRBJ1-1	TGTGCCTGGAGTGTACGAGGACCGGGCACTGAAGCTTTCTTT	CAWSVRGPGTEAFF
TRBV9	TRBD2	-	TRBJ2-1	TGTGCCAGCAGCTTCGAAGCGGGGGCATACAATGAGCAGTTCTTC	CASSFEAGAYNEQFF
TRBV18	TRBD1	-	TRBJ1-4	TGTGCCAGCTCCCCGACAGGGCACACTAATGAAAAACTGTTTTTT	CASSPTGHTNEKLFF
TRBV6-6	-	-	TRBJ2-7	TGTGCCAGCAGTTACTCGTCTAGATCCTACGAGCAGTACTTC	CASSYSSRSYEQYF
TRBV28	TRBD1	-	TRBJ1-5	TGTGCCAGCAGTTCAGGACAGGGTGATCAGCCCCAGCATTTT	CASSSGQGDQPQHF
TRBV29-1	-	-	TRBJ2-5	TGCAGCGTTGAGCGGAATCACCTTTCCCAAGAGACCCAGTACTTC	CSVERNHLSQETQYF
TRBV11-3	TRBD2	-	TRBJ2-1	TGTGCCAGCAGCTTAGATCATAGCGGGGAGTACAATGAGCAGTTCTTC	CASSLDHSGEYNEQFF
TRBV29-1	-	-	TRBJ2-5	TGCAGCGTTTTAGGACCGTCGGGGGAGACCCAGTACTTC	CSVLGPSGETQYF
TRBV28	-	-	TRBJ1-5	TGTGCCAGCAGTCCACGGAGCTGGGTTAGCAATCAGCCCCAGCATTTT	CASSPRSWVSNQPQHF
TRBV7-9	-	-	TRBJ2-1	TGTGCCAGCAGCTTATCCGGGGCCGTTATCGTGCAGTTCTTC	CASSLSGAVIVQFF